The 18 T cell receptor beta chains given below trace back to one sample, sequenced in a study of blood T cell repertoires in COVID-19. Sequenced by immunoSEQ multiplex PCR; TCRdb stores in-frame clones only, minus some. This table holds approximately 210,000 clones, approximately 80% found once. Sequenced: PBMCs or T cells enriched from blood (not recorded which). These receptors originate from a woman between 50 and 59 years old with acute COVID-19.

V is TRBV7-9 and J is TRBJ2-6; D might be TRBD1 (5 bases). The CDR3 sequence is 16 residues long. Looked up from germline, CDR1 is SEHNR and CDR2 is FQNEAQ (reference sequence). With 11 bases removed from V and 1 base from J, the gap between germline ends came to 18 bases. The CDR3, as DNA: TGTGCCGGCTCAGTTCAGGGAACATCTGGGGCCAACGTCCTGACTTTC. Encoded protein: CAGSVQGTSGANVLTF.

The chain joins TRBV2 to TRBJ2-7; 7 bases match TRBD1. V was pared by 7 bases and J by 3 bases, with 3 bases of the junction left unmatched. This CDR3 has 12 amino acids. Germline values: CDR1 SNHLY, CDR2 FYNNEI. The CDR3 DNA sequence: TGTGCCAGCACTCGACAGGGCTACGAGCAGTACTTC. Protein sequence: CASTRQGYEQYF.

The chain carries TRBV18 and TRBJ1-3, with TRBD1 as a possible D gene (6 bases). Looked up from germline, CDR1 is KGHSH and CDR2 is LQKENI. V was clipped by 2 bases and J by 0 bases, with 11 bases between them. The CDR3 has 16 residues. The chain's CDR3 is CASSPDRPYSGNTIYF. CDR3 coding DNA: TGTGCCAGCTCACCAGACAGGCCATACTCTGGAAACACCATATATTTT. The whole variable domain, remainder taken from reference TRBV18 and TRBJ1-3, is NAGVMQNPRHLVRRRGQEARLRCSPMKGHSHVYWYRQLPEEGLKFMVYLQKENIIDESGMPKERFSAEFPKEGPSILRIQQVVRGDSAAYFCASSPDRPYSGNTIYFGEGSWLTVV.

This chain's CDR3 is CASSQEGGSPLHF. The CDR3 DNA reads TGCGCCAGCAGCCAAGAGGGGGGATCACCCCTCCACTTT. V is TRBV4-3 and J is TRBJ1-6, with D tentatively TRBD1 (5 bases). Germline V gives CDR1 LGHNA, CDR2 YSLEER. The CDR3 contains 13 residues. V was pared by 0 bases and J by 10 bases, with 7 bases between.

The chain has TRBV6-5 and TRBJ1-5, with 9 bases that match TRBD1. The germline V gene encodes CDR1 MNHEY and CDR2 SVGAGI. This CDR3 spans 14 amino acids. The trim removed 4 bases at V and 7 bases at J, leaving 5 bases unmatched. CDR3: CASSLQGAEQPQHF. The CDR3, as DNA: TGTGCCAGCAGTTTACAGGGGGCGGAGCAGCCCCAGCATTTT.

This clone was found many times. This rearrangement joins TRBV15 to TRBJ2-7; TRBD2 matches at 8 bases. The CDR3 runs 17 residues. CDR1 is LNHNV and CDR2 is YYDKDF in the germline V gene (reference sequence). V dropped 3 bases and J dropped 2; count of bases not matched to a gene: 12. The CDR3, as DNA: TGTGCCACCAGCAGGGCGAGTACTAGCGGTCCAACCTACGAGCAGTACTTC. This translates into CATSRASTSGPTYEQYF. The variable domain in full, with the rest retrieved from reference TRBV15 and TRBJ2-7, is DAMVIQNPRYQVTQFGKPVTLSCSQTLNHNVMYWYQQKSSQAPKLLFHYYDKDFNNEADTPDNFQSRRPNTSFCFLDIRSPGLGDTAMYLCATSRASTSGPTYEQYFGPGTRLTVT.

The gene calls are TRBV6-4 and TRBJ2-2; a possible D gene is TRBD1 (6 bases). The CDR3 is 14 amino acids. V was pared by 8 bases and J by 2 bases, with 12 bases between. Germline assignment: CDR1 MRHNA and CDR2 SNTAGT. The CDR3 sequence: CASRQDRNTGELFF. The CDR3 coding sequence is TGTGCCAGCCGACAGGATCGAAACACCGGGGAGCTGTTTTTT.

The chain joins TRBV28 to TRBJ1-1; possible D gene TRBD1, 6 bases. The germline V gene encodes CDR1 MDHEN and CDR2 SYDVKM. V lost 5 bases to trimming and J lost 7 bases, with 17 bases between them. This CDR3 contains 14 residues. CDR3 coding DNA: TGTGCCAGCAGTCTCCTAGACAGGACAATTGAAGCTTTCTTT. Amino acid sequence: CASSLLDRTIEAFF.

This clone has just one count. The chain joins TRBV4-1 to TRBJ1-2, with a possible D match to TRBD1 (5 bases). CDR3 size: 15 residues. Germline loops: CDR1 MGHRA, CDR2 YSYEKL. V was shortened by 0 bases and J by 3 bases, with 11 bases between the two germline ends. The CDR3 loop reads CASSQEGVPDYGYTF. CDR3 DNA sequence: TGCGCCAGCAGCCAAGAAGGGGTTCCGGACTATGGCTACACCTTC.

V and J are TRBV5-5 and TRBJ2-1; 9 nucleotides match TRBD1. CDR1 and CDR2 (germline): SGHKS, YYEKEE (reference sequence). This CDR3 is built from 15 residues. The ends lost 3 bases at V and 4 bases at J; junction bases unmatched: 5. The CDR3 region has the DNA TGTGCCAGCAGCTGGGACAGGGCTGGATACAATGAGCAGTTCTTC. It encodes CASSWDRAGYNEQFF.

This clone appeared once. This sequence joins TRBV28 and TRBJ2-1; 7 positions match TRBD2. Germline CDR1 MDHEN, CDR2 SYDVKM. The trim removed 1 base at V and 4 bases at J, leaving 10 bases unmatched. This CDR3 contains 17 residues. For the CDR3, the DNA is TGTGCCAGCAGTTTATCGGCGCCCGCGGGAGAGTACAATGAGCAGTTCTTC. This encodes CASSLSAPAGEYNEQFF.

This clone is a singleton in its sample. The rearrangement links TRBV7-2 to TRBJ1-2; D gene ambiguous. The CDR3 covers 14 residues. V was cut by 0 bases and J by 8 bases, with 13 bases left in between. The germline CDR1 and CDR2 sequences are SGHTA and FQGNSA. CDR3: CASSLALGPEGYTF. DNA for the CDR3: TGTGCCAGCAGCTTAGCTCTTGGTCCGGAGGGCTACACCTTC. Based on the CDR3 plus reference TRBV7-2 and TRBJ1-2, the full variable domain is GAGVSQSPSNKVTEKGKDVELRCDPISGHTALYWYRQSLGQGLEFLIYFQGNSAPDKSGLPSDRFSAERTGGSVSTLTIQRTQQEDSAVYLCASSLALGPEGYTFGSGTRLTVV.

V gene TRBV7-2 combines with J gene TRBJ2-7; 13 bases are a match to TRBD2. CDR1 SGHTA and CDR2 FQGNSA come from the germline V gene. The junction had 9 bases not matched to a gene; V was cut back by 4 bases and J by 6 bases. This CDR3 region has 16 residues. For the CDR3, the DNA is TGTGCCAGCAGCTCTACTAGCGGGAGGGCCCCCGTCGAGCAGTACTTC. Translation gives CASSSTSGRAPVEQYF. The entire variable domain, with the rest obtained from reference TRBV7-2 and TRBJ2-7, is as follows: GAGVSQSPSNKVTEKGKDVELRCDPISGHTALYWYRQSLGQGLEFLIYFQGNSAPDKSGLPSDRFSAERTGGSVSTLTIQRTQQEDSAVYLCASSSTSGRAPVEQYFGPGTRLTVT.

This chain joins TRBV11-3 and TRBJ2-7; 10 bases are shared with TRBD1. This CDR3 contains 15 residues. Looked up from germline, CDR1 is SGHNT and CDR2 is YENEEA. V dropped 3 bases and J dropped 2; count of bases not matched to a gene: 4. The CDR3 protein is CASSFETGGAYEQYF. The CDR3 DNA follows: TGTGCCAGCAGCTTCGAGACAGGGGGCGCCTACGAGCAGTACTTC. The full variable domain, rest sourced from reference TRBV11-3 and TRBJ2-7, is EAGVVQSPRYKIIEKKQPVAFWCNPISGHNTLYWYLQNLGQGPELLIRYENEEAVDDSQLPKDRFSAERLKGVDSTLKIQPAELGDSAVYLCASSFETGGAYEQYFGPGTRLTVT.

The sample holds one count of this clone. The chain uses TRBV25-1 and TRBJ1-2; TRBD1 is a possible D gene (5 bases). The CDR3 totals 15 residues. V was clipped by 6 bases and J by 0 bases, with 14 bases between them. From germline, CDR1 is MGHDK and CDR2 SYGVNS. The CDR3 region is CASSPTVLSNYGYTF. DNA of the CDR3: TGTGCCAGCAGCCCGACAGTTCTGTCTAACTATGGCTACACCTTC.

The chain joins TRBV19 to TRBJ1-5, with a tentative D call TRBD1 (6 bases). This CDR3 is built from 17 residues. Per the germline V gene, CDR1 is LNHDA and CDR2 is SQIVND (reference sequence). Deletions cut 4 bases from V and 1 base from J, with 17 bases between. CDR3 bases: TGTGCCAGTAGTAGCCGCTCGGACAGTGTAAGCAATCAGCCCCAGCATTTT. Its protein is CASSSRSDSVSNQPQHF.

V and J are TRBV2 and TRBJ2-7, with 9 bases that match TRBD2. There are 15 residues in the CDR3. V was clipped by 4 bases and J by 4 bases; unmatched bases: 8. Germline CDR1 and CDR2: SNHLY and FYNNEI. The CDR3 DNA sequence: TGTGCCAGCAGTGTAGGGGGACTAGCCCTATACGAGCAGTACTTC. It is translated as CASSVGGLALYEQYF.

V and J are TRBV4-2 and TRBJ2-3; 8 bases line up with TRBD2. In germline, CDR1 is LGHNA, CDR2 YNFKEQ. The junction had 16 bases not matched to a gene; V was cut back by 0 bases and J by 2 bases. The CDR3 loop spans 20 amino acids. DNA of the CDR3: TGTGCCAGCAGCCAAGATCCGTGGACTAGCCAATACAAGTCCACAGATACGCAGTATTTT. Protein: CASSQDPWTSQYKSTDTQYF.